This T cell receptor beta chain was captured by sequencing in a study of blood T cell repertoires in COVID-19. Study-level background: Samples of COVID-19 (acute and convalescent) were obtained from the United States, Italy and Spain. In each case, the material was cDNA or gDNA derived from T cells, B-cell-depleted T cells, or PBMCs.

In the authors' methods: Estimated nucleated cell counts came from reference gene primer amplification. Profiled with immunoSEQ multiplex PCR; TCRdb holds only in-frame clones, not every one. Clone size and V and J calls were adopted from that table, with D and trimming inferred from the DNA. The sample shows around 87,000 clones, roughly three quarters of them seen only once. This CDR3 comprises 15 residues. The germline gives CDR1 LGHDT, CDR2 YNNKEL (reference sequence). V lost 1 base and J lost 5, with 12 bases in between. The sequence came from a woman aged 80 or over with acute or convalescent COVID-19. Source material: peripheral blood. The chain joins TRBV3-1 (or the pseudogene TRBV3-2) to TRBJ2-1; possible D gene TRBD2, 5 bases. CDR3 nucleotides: TGTGCCAGCAGCCAAGCGGGCCTAGCCGACAATGAGCAGTTCTTC. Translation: CASSQAGLADNEQFF.